This T cell receptor beta chain stems from a study of radiotherapy plus CTLA-4 blockade in lung cancer. For this clone: Its cognate antigen is unknown.

The study gave focal radiation plus ipilimumab CTLA-4 blockade to patients with chemo-refractory metastatic non-small-cell lung cancer. Regarding the study as a whole: Interferon-beta, together with early blood T cell clone dynamics, reportedly best predicted response.

Clones were read by immunoSEQ multiplex PCR, and TCRdb kept only the in-frame ones, dropping some. Here the sample spans some 50,000 clones, around 85% being singletons. The CDR3 extends over 17 amino acids. Germline V gives CDR1 SGHNT, CDR2 YENEEA. V gave up 3 bases and J gave up 2 bases; unmatched junction bases: 9. This chain connects TRBV11-3 to TRBJ2-2, with 7 bases matching TRBD2. This specimen consisted of peripheral blood, obtained from a patient treated with radiotherapy plus ipilimumab. This sequence originates from a human donor with non-small cell lung cancer who had a partial response to radiotherapy plus ipilimumab. The CDR3 spells CASSFHSSGYNTGELFF. CDR3 DNA: TGTGCCAGCAGCTTCCATTCTAGCGGTTATAACACCGGGGAGCTGTTTTTT.